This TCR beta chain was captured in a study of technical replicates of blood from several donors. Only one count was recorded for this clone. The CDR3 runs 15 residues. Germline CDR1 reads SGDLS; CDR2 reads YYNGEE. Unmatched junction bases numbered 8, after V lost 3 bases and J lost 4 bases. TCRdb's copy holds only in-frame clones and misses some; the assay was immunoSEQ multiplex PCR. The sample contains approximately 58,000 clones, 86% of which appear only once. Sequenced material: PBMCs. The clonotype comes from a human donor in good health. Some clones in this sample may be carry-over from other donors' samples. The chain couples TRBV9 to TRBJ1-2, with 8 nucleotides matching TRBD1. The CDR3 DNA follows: TGTGCCAGCAGCGAACAGGACAGGGCGGGCTATGGCTACACCTTC. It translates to CASSEQDRAGYGYTF.